Listed here are 18 T cell receptor beta chains from one sample, sequenced in a study of blood T cells in healthy people across ages. Then a second PCR, running roughly 7 to 11 cycles, was carried out with a sample-barcoded 5' primer and a J-beta primer mix. MiXCR was run by TCRdb on the 5' RACE reads, yielding one entry per CDR3 protein. Of roughly 1,300,000 distinct CDR3 sequences in the sample, around 55% were seen once. The sequencing input was blood. These receptors were obtained from a man aged 18 to 29 in good health.

This clonotype has only one observation. J is TRBJ2-1 and V is TRBV4-1, with a tentative D call TRBD1 (6 bases). Germline CDR1 reads MGHRA; CDR2 reads YSYEKL. The CDR3 length is 16 residues. The V end lost 5 bases, the J end lost 0 bases, and 14 bases lay between the germline ends. CDR3 DNA sequence: TGCGCCAGCAGCACTTCGAGGGGGAGCTCCTACAATGAGCAGTTCTTC. It yields the protein CASSTSRGSSYNEQFF.

The chain is built from TRBV20-1 and TRBJ2-2, with D perhaps TRBD1 or TRBD2 (5 bases each). Germline loops: CDR1 DFQATT, CDR2 SNEGSKA (reference sequence). V lost 4 bases and J 1 base, leaving 10 bases between the germline ends. The CDR3 consists of 14 residues. For the CDR3, the DNA is TGCAGTGCTAAGGGGAGACTGAACACCGGGGAGCTGTTTTTT. Encoded protein: CSAKGRLNTGELFF.

The table lists this clonotype with a few counts. The chain combines TRBV15 with TRBJ1-2; D gene unclear. Germline CDR1 LNHNV, CDR2 YYDKDF (reference sequence). V gave up 3 bases and J gave up 0 bases, with 8 bases separating them. The CDR3 extends over 14 amino acids. Here the CDR3 reads CATSSPTTNYGYTF. DNA of the CDR3: TGTGCCACCAGCAGCCCTACGACTAACTATGGCTACACCTTC.

This clonotype was recorded a few times. V is TRBV20-1 and J is TRBJ2-3, with TRBD2 identical over 11 bases. Germline-derived CDR1 and CDR2 are DFQATT and SNEGSKA (reference sequence). The ends lost 5 bases at V and 4 bases at J; junction bases unmatched: 5. This CDR3 comprises 14 residues. The DNA of the CDR3 is TGCAGTGCTCTCCTAGCGGGGGGTCCAGATACGCAGTATTTT. Translation gives CSALLAGGPDTQYF.

The rearrangement joins TRBV11-2 to TRBJ2-7; D might be TRBD2 (6 bases). Germline lookup yields CDR1 SGHAT and CDR2 FQNNGV. V was clipped by 5 bases and J by 1 base, with 15 bases between them. CDR3 length equals 15 residues. The CDR3 DNA is TGTGCCAGCAGCATGCCCGGGACTCCTTCCTACGAGCAGTACTTC. Residues: CASSMPGTPSYEQYF.

This rearrangement joins TRBV4-3 to TRBJ2-3, with no clear D. The CDR3 runs to 16 residues. V lost 0 bases, J lost 2 bases, and 12 bases lay in between. The germline gives CDR1 LGHNA, CDR2 YSLEER. Written as DNA, the CDR3 is TGCGCCAGCAGCCAAGAGTACGGACCCCACACAGATACGCAGTATTTT. Amino acids: CASSQEYGPHTDTQYF.

The CDR3 spells CASSYVPGFYNSPLHF. CDR3 DNA sequence: TGTGCCAGCAGTTACGTCCCAGGATTCTATAATTCACCCCTCCACTTT. The chain carries TRBV6-6 and TRBJ1-6; D not certain. The V end was cut by 2 bases, the J end by 3 bases, with 11 bases between. Germline V gene sequence: CDR1 MNHNY, CDR2 SVGAGI (reference sequence). This CDR3 spans 16 amino acids.

The chain has TRBV6-5 and TRBJ2-4; possibly TRBD1 for D (5 bases). The DNA end lines up better with TRBJ2-7; the J call may be wrong. This CDR3 region has 14 residues. The germline CDR1 and CDR2 sequences are MNHEY and SVGAGI. The CDR3 here is CASSYTDTTYEQYF. DNA for the CDR3: TGTGCCAGCAGTTACACGGACACTACCTACGAGCAGTACTTC.

The genes are TRBV7-9 and TRBJ2-5, with D unresolved. The CDR3 runs to 14 residues. Trimming stripped 1 base from V and 4 bases from J, with 10 bases between. Germline lookup yields CDR1 SEHNR and CDR2 FQNEAQ (reference sequence). The CDR3 is CASSLDPNSETQYF. The CDR3 coding sequence is TGTGCCAGCAGCTTAGACCCGAATTCAGAGACCCAGTACTTC.

V usage is TRBV12-3 or TRBV12-4 and J usage is TRBJ2-3; D is unresolved. This CDR3 comprises 16 residues. Trimming pared 5 bases from V and 0 bases from J, leaving 15 bases between. CDR3 in DNA: TGTGCCAGCAGTCTCCGCCTGCTACCTAGCACAGATACGCAGTATTTT. Its translation: CASSLRLLPSTDTQYF.

This chain uses TRBV10-1 with TRBJ2-3; 8 bases line up with TRBD2. The germline gives CDR1 WNHNN, CDR2 SYGVQD (reference sequence). After removal of 3 bases from V and 0 bases from J, the junction contained 5 bases not matched to a gene. The CDR3 contains 16 residues. The CDR3, as DNA: TGCGCCAGCAGTGAAGGGACTAGTTCTAGCACAGATACGCAGTATTTT. Its translation is CASSEGTSSSTDTQYF.

The chain combines TRBV7-2 with TRBJ2-7; 12 nucleotides agree with TRBD2. CDR1 and CDR2 from the germline V gene are SGHTA and FQGNSA. Trimming took 5 bases from V and 5 from J; bases not matched to a gene: 7. This CDR3 is 15 amino acids long. CDR3 loop: CASSPQGLAGHEQYF. The CDR3, as DNA: TGTGCCAGCAGCCCACAGGGACTAGCGGGTCACGAGCAGTACTTC.

The V and J genes are TRBV10-3 and TRBJ2-1; weak D call: TRBD2 (5 bases). V was cut by 6 bases and J by 8 bases, with 20 bases left in between. Germline loops: CDR1 ENHRY, CDR2 SYGVKD. This CDR3 has 15 amino acids. The CDR3 loop is CAIRGSLSGSDEQFF. The CDR3, as DNA: TGTGCCATCAGGGGTTCCCTTTCGGGATCCGATGAGCAGTTCTTC.

The chain combines TRBV12-3 or TRBV12-4 with TRBJ1-2, with a weak D call TRBD1 (6 bases). Trimming removed 9 bases at V and 8 bases at J, with 16 bases between. This CDR3 is built from 12 residues. In nucleotides, the CDR3 is TGTGCCAGTACTCTTGGGGGCAGCGGCTACACCTTC. It specifies CASTLGGSGYTF.

The chain carries TRBV25-1 and TRBJ2-7; D gene unclear. CDR1 and CDR2 from the germline V gene are MGHDK and SYGVNS. The V and J ends lost 3 bases and 1 base respectively, with 10 bases between them. The CDR3 covers 14 residues. CDR3 residues: CASSDARPSYEQYF. The CDR3 DNA is TGTGCCAGCAGTGATGCCCGACCATCCTACGAGCAGTACTTC.

This sequence joins TRBV28 and TRBJ2-4; D unresolved. Germline CDR1 reads MDHEN; CDR2 reads SYDVKM. With 4 bases removed from V and 0 bases from J, the gap between germline ends came to 10 bases. The CDR3 has 15 residues. The chain's CDR3 is CASSSSKAAKNIQYF. For the CDR3, the DNA is TGTGCCAGCAGTTCGTCAAAGGCAGCCAAAAACATTCAGTACTTC.

The CDR3 sequence: CAISRDLKNTEAFF. The DNA of the CDR3 is TGTGCCATCAGCCGGGACCTAAAGAACACTGAAGCTTTCTTT. The chain has TRBV10-3 and TRBJ1-1; TRBD1 is a possible D gene (5 bases). The CDR3 extends over 14 amino acids. Germline CDR1 ENHRY, CDR2 SYGVKD. Trimming took 6 bases from V and 1 from J, leaving 12 bases between them.

This clonotype appeared a few times. This chain connects TRBV27 to TRBJ1-1; weak D call: TRBD1 (5 bases). Germline CDR1 is MNHEY and CDR2 is SMNVEV (reference sequence). Trimming stripped 5 bases from V and 5 bases from J, with 21 bases between. The CDR3 consists of 16 residues. The CDR3 protein is CASSKNEGNWLTEAFF. CDR3 bases: TGTGCCAGCAGTAAAAACGAGGGGAATTGGCTTACTGAAGCTTTCTTT.